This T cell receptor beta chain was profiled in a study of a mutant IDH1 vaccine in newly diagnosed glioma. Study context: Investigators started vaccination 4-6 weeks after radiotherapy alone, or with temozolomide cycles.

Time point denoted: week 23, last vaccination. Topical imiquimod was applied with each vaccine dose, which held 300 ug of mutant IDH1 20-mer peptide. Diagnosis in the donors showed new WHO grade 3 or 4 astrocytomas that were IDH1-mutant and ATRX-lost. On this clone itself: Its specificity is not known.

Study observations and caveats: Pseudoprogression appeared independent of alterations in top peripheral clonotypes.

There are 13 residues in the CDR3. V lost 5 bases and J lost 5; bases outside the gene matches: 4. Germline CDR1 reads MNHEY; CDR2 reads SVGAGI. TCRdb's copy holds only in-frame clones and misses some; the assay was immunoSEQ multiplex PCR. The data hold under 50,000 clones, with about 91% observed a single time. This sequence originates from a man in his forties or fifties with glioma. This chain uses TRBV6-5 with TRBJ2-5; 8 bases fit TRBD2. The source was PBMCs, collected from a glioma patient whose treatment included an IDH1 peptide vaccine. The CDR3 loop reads CASSGSGSETQYF. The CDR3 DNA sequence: TGTGCCAGCAGTGGGAGCGGGAGTGAGACCCAGTACTTC.